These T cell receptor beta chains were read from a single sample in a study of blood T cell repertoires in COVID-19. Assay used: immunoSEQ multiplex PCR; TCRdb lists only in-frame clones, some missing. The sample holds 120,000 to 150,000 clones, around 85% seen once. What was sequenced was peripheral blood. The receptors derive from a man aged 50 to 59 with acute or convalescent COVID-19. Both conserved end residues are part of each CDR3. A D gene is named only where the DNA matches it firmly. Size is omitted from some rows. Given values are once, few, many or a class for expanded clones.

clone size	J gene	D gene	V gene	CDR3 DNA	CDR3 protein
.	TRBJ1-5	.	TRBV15	TGTGCCACCAGCAGAGATGCAGGAGGGAGGAGACAGCCCCAGCATTTT	CATSRDAGGRRQPQHF
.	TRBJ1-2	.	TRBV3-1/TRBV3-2	TGTGCCAGCAGCCTCCGACCCCCGCGGGGACTTTATGGCTACACCTTC	CASSLRPPRGLYGYTF
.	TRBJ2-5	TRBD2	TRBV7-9	TGTGCCAGCAGCGGCGGAACGACTAGCGGAAAAGAGACCCAGTACTTC	CASSGGTTSGKETQYF
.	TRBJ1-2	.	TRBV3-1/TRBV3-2	TGTGCCAGCAGCCCGCTTCGAGGGAATAACTATGGCTACACCTTC	CASSPLRGNNYGYTF
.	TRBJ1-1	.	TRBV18	TGTGCCAGCTCACCGGGGACATCTGCCACTGAAGCTTTCTTT	CASSPGTSATEAFF
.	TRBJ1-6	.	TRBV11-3	TGTGCCAGCAGCTTAGCAGGGAGGAATTCACCCCTCCACTTT	CASSLAGRNSPLHF
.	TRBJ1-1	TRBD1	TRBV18	TGTGCCAGCTCACCATACAGGGGGGACACTGAAGCTTTCTTT	CASSPYRGDTEAFF
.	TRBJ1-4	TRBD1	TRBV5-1	TGCGCCAGCAGCTGGGGACAGGGAGGGGGTGAAAAACTGTTTTTT	CASSWGQGGGEKLFF
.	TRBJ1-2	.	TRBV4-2	TGTGCCAGCTCTCCAACAGGTGATTATGGCTACACCTTC	CASSPTGDYGYTF
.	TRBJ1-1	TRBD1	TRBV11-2	TGTGCCAGCAGCTTAGCCACCCAGGGGGCTGGTGCTTTCTTT	CASSLATQGAGAFF
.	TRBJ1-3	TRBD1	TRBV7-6	TGTGCCAGCAGCACCAGACAGGGGGCCCACTCTGGAAACACCATATATTTT	CASSTRQGAHSGNTIYF
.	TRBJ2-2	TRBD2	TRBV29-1	TGCAGCGTTACCCGCCTAGCGGTCGCGAACACCGGGGAGCTGTTTTTT	CSVTRLAVANTGELFF
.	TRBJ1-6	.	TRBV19	TGTGCCAGTAGTCGAGGACAGTACTATAATTCACCCCTCCACTTT	CASSRGQYYNSPLHF
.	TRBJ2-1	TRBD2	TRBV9	TGTGCCAGCAGCCCCCGTTCTAGCGGGGCCAATGAGCAGTTCTTC	CASSPRSSGANEQFF
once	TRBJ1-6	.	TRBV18	TGTGCCAGCTCACCGGGACTGGATTTACCCCTCCACTTT	CASSPGLDLPLHF
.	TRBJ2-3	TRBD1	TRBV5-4	TGTGCCAGCAGCCCCTGGACAGGGGAAACAGATACGCAGTATTTT	CASSPWTGETDTQYF
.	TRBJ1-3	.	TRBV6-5	TGTGCCAGCAGACAATCCCCCAGAAACACCATATATTTT	CASRQSPRNTIYF
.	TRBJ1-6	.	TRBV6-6	TGTGCCAGCAGCCGAACACCGGCGACCGGGTTACTAAGATCACCCCTCCACTTT	CASSRTPATGLLRSPLHF
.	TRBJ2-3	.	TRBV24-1	TGTGCCACCGGGGGGAGCGCGGGCGGCGCAGATACGCAGTATTTT	CATGGSAGGADTQYF
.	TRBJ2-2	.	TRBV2	TGTGCCAGCAGAAGTGGAGTGGGGGAGCTGTTTTTT	CASRSGVGELFF
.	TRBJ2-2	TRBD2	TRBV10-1	TGCGCCAGCAGCCCCTTTGGAGCGGGGGGCCTGAACACCGGGGAGCTGTTTTTT	CASSPFGAGGLNTGELFF
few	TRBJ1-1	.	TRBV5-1	TGCGCCAGCAGCTTTGACAGTGTGTTGAACACTGAAGCTTTCTTT	CASSFDSVLNTEAFF
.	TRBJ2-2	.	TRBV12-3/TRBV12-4	TGTGCCAGCAAGGGAGGCGGCGGGGAGCTGTTTTTT	CASKGGGGELFF
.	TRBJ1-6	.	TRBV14	TGTGCCAGCACCGAAGTAGGGGGAAATTCACCCCTCCACTTT	CASTEVGGNSPLHF
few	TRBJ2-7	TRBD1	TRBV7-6	TGTGCCAGCAGCATCTCCGGGACAGGGTCTTACGAGCAGTACTTC	CASSISGTGSYEQYF
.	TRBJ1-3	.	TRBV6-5	TGTGCCAGCAGTTACGGGGGCACCTCTGGAAACACCATATATTTT	CASSYGGTSGNTIYF
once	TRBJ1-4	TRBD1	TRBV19	TGTGCCAGTAGTTCCCAGAGCCCCAGACAGGGGCAAGGGGAAAAACTGTTTTTT	CASSSQSPRQGQGEKLFF
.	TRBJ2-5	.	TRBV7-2	TGTGCCAGCAGCTTAGCGTGGACTATGCAAGAGACCCAGTACTTC	CASSLAWTMQETQYF
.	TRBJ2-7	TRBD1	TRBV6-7	TGTGCCAGCAGTCGTGGACAGGGCCTCGAGCAGTACTTC	CASSRGQGLEQYF
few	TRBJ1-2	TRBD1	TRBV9	TGTGCCAGCAGCGTCGGACAGGGGTATGGCTACACCTTC	CASSVGQGYGYTF
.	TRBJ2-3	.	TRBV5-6	TGTGCCAGCAGCTACAGGGTTCGAGCTCAGCGCACAGATACGCAGTATTTT	CASSYRVRAQRTDTQYF
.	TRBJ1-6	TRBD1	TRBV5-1	TGCGCCAGCGGGACAGGCCAAAATTCACCCCTCCACTTT	CASGTGQNSPLHF
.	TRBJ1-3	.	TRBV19	TGTGCCAGTAGTATACCCGCGGGGTACTCTGGAAACACCATATATTTT	CASSIPAGYSGNTIYF
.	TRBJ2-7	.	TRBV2	TGTGCCAGCAGTCGGGTTGCAGGGAAATCCTACGAGCAGTACTTC	CASSRVAGKSYEQYF
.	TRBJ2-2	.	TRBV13	TGTGCCAGCAGCAAAGGGGCGGGGAAGGGGAGTATCGGGGAGCTGTTTTTT	CASSKGAGKGSIGELFF
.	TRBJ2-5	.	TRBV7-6	TGTGCCAGCAGCTTAGGAGGGTGGCAGACCCAGTACTTC	CASSLGGWQTQYF
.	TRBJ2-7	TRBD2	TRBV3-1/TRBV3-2	TGTGCCAGCAGCCAAGGTCCTAGCGGCTACGAGCAGTACTTC	CASSQGPSGYEQYF
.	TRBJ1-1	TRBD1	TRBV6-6	TGTGCCAGCAGTAAACAGGGGAATATACCTGAAGCTTTCTTT	CASSKQGNIPEAFF
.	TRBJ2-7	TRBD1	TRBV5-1	TGCGCCAGCGGACAGGGGGGCTACGAGCAGTACTTC	CASGQGGYEQYF
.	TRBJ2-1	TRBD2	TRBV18	TGTGCCAGCTCACCACCCAGCGGGGGGACCTACAATGAGCAGTTCTTC	CASSPPSGGTYNEQFF
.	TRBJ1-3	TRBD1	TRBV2	TGTGCCAGCAGAGGGACAGGTGGAAACACCATATATTTT	CASRGTGGNTIYF
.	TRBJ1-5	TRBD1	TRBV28	TGTGCCAGCAGTTTAGGACAGGCCCCTATCAATCAGCCCCAGCATTTT	CASSLGQAPINQPQHF
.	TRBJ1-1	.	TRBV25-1	TGTGCCAGCAGTGTTAGGGGTTCAGGTGTTGAAGCTTTCTTT	CASSVRGSGVEAFF